Listed here is a single T cell receptor (beta chain). The source of the sample is a study of T cell changes during pregnancy in multiple sclerosis. Sequenced by immunoSEQ multiplex PCR; TCRdb stores in-frame clones only, minus some. Here the sample spans about 110,000 clones, about 90% being singletons. With 6 bases clipped from V and 2 bases from J, the junction kept 0 bases outside the gene matches. The CDR3 contains 13 residues. CDR1 is SNHLY, CDR2 FYNNEI, per germline. The rearrangement links TRBV2 to TRBJ1-5; TRBD1 matches 8 bases. The sequence was obtained from a female donor with multiple sclerosis, enrolled in a pregnancy study. The sequences come from peripheral blood, collected in the third trimester of pregnancy. The CDR3 region is CASRQGGNQPQHF. CDR3 coding DNA: TGTGCCAGCAGACAGGGGGGCAATCAGCCCCAGCATTTT.